A single sample gave rise to the 8 T cell receptor beta chains below, sequenced in a study of glioma-infiltrating T cells. The iRepertoire nested amplicon-rescue multiplex PCR amplified TCR alpha and beta CDR3s from RNA. One entry per CDR3 protein, called by TCRdb with MiXCR from the multiplex PCR reads. Of 300,000 to 400,000 distinct CDR3 sequences in the sample, 41% were seen once. Sequenced sample: glioma tissue, nonneoplastic brain tissue, or PBMCs (not recorded which). Receptors originate from a human donor with low-grade glioma or glioblastoma, undergoing nonglioma brain surgery, or in good health (not recorded which).

Worth noting for this clonotype: This sequence may be a read error, since a much larger clone differs from it by one base. The chain is built from TRBV6-5 and TRBJ2-7; 14 bases are shared with TRBD2. The CDR3 loop spans 18 amino acids. The V gene end was trimmed by 4 bases and the J gene end by 5 bases; junction bases not matched to a gene: 13. Per germline, CDR1 MNHEY and CDR2 SVGAGI. In DNA form, the CDR3 reads TGTGCCAGCAGTTTGGGGACTAGCGGGAGTGTTTGGTTCGACGAGCAGTACTTC. Its protein is CASSLGTSGSVWFDEQYF.

To note about this clonotype: This CDR3 fails to terminate in the conserved phenylalanine or tryptophan, so it likely reflects a read error. It is unclear where the CDR3 begins or ends on the DNA, so no DNA is shown, and the CDR3 is as TCRdb lists it. The gene calls are TRBV27 and TRBJ1-1; the table's D call, TRBD1, has no DNA check behind it. Germline V gives CDR1 MNHEY, CDR2 SMNVEV (reference sequence). The length of the CDR3 is 13 amino acids, counting both ends. The CDR3 loop reads CDRSEYRETEALV.

Note on this clonotype: Since a much larger clone is just one base distant, this may be a read error. This chain connects TRBV6-5 to TRBJ2-1; D not resolved. This CDR3 spans 16 amino acids. Germline values: CDR1 MNHEY, CDR2 SVGAGI. Here the CDR3 reads CASSYSWGNSHNEQFF. CDR3 nucleotides: TGTGCCAGCAGTTACTCGTGGGGAAACTCCCACAATGAGCAGTTCTTC.

A remark on this clonotype: Since a much larger clone is just one base distant, this may be a read error. This chain links TRBV6-6 with TRBJ2-1; 8 nucleotides match TRBD2. Germline V gene lookup returns CDR1 MNHNY and CDR2 SVGAGI (reference sequence). With V trimmed by 8 bases and J by 0 bases, 6 bases remained unmatched. This CDR3 has 15 amino acids. In DNA form, the CDR3 reads TGTGCCAGCTCTAACGCGGGAGGCTCCTACAATGAGCAGTTCTTC. Protein product: CASSNAGGSYNEQFF.

The gene calls are TRBV12-3 or TRBV12-4 and TRBJ2-3; D unclear. Trimming stripped 6 bases from V and 4 bases from J, with 20 bases between. This CDR3 is 16 amino acids long. The CDR3 loop is CASRTKLTDGADTQYF. The CDR3 DNA reads as TGTGCCAGCAGGACCAAATTAACCGATGGGGCAGATACGCAGTATTTT.

Regarding this clonotype: This may stem from a read error, because a much larger clone lies one nucleotide away. The rearrangement links TRBV28 to TRBJ1-5, with D possibly TRBD1 on 6 matching bases. Trimming stripped 6 bases from V and 6 bases from J, with 21 bases between. The germline CDR1 and CDR2 sequences are MDHEN and SYDVKM. The CDR3 sequence is 16 residues long. The CDR3 nucleotides read TGTGCCAGCAGCCTACTCGGAGAGGGGGTGACTCAGCCCCAGCATTTT. It is translated as CASSLLGEGVTQPQHF.

A word on this clonotype: The junction does not match germline at one end; this may be a read error. This sequence joins TRBV19 and TRBJ2-1; the match to TRBD2 covers 15 bases. Germline assignment: CDR1 LNHDA and CDR2 SQIVND (reference sequence). This CDR3 has 16 residues. The chain's CDR3 is CASGGLAGGSYNERFF. The DNA for the CDR3 is TGTGCCAGTGGGGGACTAGCGGGAGGATCCTACAATGAGCGGTTCTTC. Full variable domain (missing parts from reference TRBV19 and TRBJ2-1): DGGITQSPKYLFRKEGQNVTLSCEQNLNHDAMYWYRQDPGQGLRLIYYSQIVNDFQKGDIAEGYSVSREKKESFPLTVTSAQKNPTAFYLCASGGLAGGSYNERFFGPGTRLTVL.

The chain couples TRBV4-1 to TRBJ1-1; D uncertain. The CDR3 sequence is 16 residues long. The germline V gene encodes CDR1 MGHRA and CDR2 YSYEKL. V was clipped by 4 bases and J by 7 bases, with 22 bases between them. The CDR3 nucleotides are TGCGCCAGCAGCCCTTCCTTCCCTAATATGATCGGTGAAGCTTTCTTT. Protein product: CASSPSFPNMIGEAFF.